Here is one T cell receptor beta chain with its context. V lost 5 bases, J lost 8 bases, and 7 bases stayed unmatched. Germline V gene data show CDR1 as SGHTA and CDR2 as FQGTGA. The length of the CDR3 is 13 residues. Use of 60 Vbeta and 13 Jbeta primers characterized the PCR. The method was immunoSEQ multiplex PCR; TCRdb's version includes in-frame clones alone and lacks a portion of them. The sample has about 130,000 clones, around 8.5% seen once. This sample is part of a study of cytomegalovirus exposure and HLA in healthy donors. In the study overall: As an earlier analysis found, some 170 million T cells yielded about 120 million unique TCR beta sequences.

This chain links TRBV7-3 with TRBJ1-2; 8 positions match TRBD1. This TCR was recovered from a man aged 35 to 55 in good health and CMV-seronegative. Sequenced sample: PBMCs. CDR3: CASSLDRAGGYTF. CDR3 bases: TGTGCCAGCAGCCTGGACAGGGCAGGAGGCTACACCTTC.